Listed here are 24 T cell receptor beta chains from one sample, sequenced in a study of beta chain features in type 1 diabetes. Their antigens are not known. Study-level points and caveats: Across all four CD4+ subsets, people with type 1 diabetes showed modestly shorter TCRB CDR3s.

Isolated RNA was reverse transcribed in full, so expressed TCRB transcripts were sequenced. Sequencing was performed with immunoSEQ multiplex PCR; in TCRdb, only in-frame clones are kept and a portion is missing. The sample has under 350,000 clones; about 23% are singletons. Sequenced: naive CD4+ T cells from blood. These receptors were taken from a woman aged 25-40 years with type 1 diabetes.

The chain is built from TRBV5-6 and TRBJ2-5; D might be TRBD2 (6 bases). V was cut by 0 bases and J by 6 bases, with 21 bases left in between. This CDR3 comprises 17 residues. Germline V CDR1 and CDR2: SGHDT, YYEEEE. CDR3 nucleotide sequence: TGTGCCAGCAGCTTGGTAGAAGGCCAGCGGGCTTATAAGACCCAGTACTTC. It translates to CASSLVEGQRAYKTQYF.

This clone turned up a few times. The chain couples TRBV30 to TRBJ1-2, with TRBD1 matching over 8 bases. The length of the CDR3 is 12 residues. CDR1 is GTSNPN, CDR2 SVGIG, per germline (reference sequence). The V and J ends lost 4 bases and 4 bases, in that order; junction bases with no gene match: 2. The CDR3 DNA follows: TGTGCCTGGACAGGGGGCGGCTATGGCTACACCTTC. Amino acids: CAWTGGGYGYTF. Full variable domain (missing parts from reference TRBV30 and TRBJ1-2): SQTIHQWPATLVQPVGSPLSLECTVEGTSNPNLYWYRQAAGRGLQLLFYSVGIGQISSEVPQNLSASRPQDRQFILSSKKLLLSDSGFYLCAWTGGGYGYTFGSGTRLTVV.

This clone was picked up a small number of times. This chain links TRBV30 with TRBJ1-5; TRBD1 aligns across 7 bases. J was trimmed by 9 bases and V by 3 bases; bases with no gene match: 8. CDR1 GTSNPN and CDR2 SVGIG come from the germline V gene (reference sequence). The length of the CDR3 is 13 residues. The CDR3 protein is CAWRRQGSSPQHF. The CDR3 bases are TGTGCCTGGAGACGACAGGGCTCTTCGCCCCAGCATTTT.

The V and J genes are TRBV10-3 and TRBJ1-2; TRBD1 is a possible D gene (5 bases). This CDR3 comprises 15 residues. Germline V gene data show CDR1 as ENHRY and CDR2 as SYGVKD. The V gene lost 6 bases and the J gene lost 4 bases, with 18 bases spanning the gap. CDR3 in amino acids: CAISQTREATYGYTF. CDR3 bases: TGTGCCATCAGCCAAACCAGGGAGGCTACCTATGGCTACACCTTC.

The chain has TRBV9 and TRBJ2-2; TRBD2 matches 9 bases. CDR3 size: 17 residues. Germline-derived CDR1 and CDR2 are SGDLS and YYNGEE. The J segment lost 7 bases and the V segment lost 3 bases, leaving 13 bases of the junction unmatched. CDR3 in amino acids: CASSGLAEPARGGELFF. The CDR3 region has the DNA TGTGCCAGCAGCGGACTAGCGGAACCTGCGCGAGGCGGGGAGCTGTTTTTT.

The rearrangement uses TRBV7-3 and TRBJ2-5, with 8 bases identical to TRBD1. The J segment lost 4 bases and the V segment lost 0 bases, leaving 7 bases of the junction unmatched. The CDR3 runs to 16 residues. Germline CDR1 SGHTA, CDR2 FQGTGA. The CDR3 DNA reads as TGTGCCAGCAGCTTAACGCGACAGGGGACGGGAGAGACCCAGTACTTC. This encodes CASSLTRQGTGETQYF.

This chain uses TRBV11-1 with TRBJ2-1; 12 bases align to TRBD2. V dropped 1 base and J dropped 7; count of bases not matched to a gene: 5. Germline loops: CDR1 SGHAT, CDR2 FQDESV (reference sequence). The CDR3 has 16 amino acids. For the CDR3, the DNA is TGTGCCAGCAGCTTAGTTATCGGACTAGCGGGAAATGAGCAGTTCTTC. Translation: CASSLVIGLAGNEQFF.

This clone was counted once. CDR3 residues: CASSIYSYEQYF. The CDR3 DNA is TGTGCCAGCAGCATCTACTCCTACGAGCAGTACTTC. The rearrangement uses TRBV28 and TRBJ2-5; D gene uncertain. TRBJ2-7 explains the end of the DNA better; the J call may be wrong. CDR3 length: 12 residues. Germline V gene sequence: CDR1 MDHEN, CDR2 SYDVKM.

This clone was found a few times. The chain combines TRBV15 with TRBJ2-7; maybe TRBD2 (5 bases). The V end was cut by 0 bases, the J end by 3 bases, with 12 bases between. CDR1 and CDR2 from the germline V gene are LNHNV and YYDKDF (reference sequence). CDR3 length: 15 residues. The CDR3 DNA is TGTGCCACCAGCAGAGAGATCCTGGGGAGCTACGAGCAGTACTTC. Protein: CATSREILGSYEQYF.

This clone was detected only a few times. This chain joins TRBV2 and TRBJ2-7; D uncertain. In germline, CDR1 is SNHLY, CDR2 FYNNEI. V lost 2 bases and J 3 bases, leaving 2 bases between the germline ends. This CDR3 region has 11 residues. The CDR3, as DNA: TGTGCCAGCAGTGAACTCTACGAGCAGTACTTC. Residues: CASSELYEQYF.

In this sample, this clone turned up a few times. The chain has TRBV7-9 and TRBJ2-6; D remains ambiguous. Trimming cost V 5 bases and J 2 bases, with 10 bases left between them. The CDR3 extends over 15 amino acids. The germline V gene encodes CDR1 SEHNR and CDR2 FQNEAQ (reference sequence). The CDR3 DNA follows: TGTGCCAGCAGCCCTAGTGCGGCTGGGGCCAACGTCCTGACTTTC. Its protein is CASSPSAAGANVLTF.

V and J are TRBV29-1 and TRBJ1-1; 7 bases map to TRBD1. The CDR3 is 13 residues long. V shed 7 bases, J shed 4 bases, and the junction held 9 bases outside the gene matches. Germline values: CDR1 SQVTM, CDR2 ANQGSEA. CDR3 nucleotide sequence: TGCAGCGCTTATGGACAGGAGGGCACTGAAGCTTTCTTT. Its translation is CSAYGQEGTEAFF.

This clone appeared a few times. The chain uses TRBV7-9 and TRBJ2-1; 7 nucleotides match TRBD2. The ends lost 1 base at V and 12 bases at J; junction bases unmatched: 3. CDR3 size: 12 residues. The germline V gene has CDR1 SEHNR and CDR2 FQNEAQ (reference sequence). This CDR3 reads CASSLEGEGQFF. The CDR3 region has the DNA TGTGCCAGCAGCTTAGAAGGGGAGGGGCAGTTCTTC.

This clone was picked up a small number of times. The CDR3: CASSRGRNEQFF. DNA for the CDR3: TGCGCCAGCAGCCGGGGGCGGAACGAGCAGTTCTTC. This rearrangement joins TRBV4-1 to TRBJ2-1; D is perhaps TRBD1 (6 bases). CDR3 length: 12 amino acids. The germline CDR1 and CDR2 sequences are MGHRA and YSYEKL. V was pared by 4 bases and J by 10 bases, with 11 bases between.

This sequence joins TRBV9 and TRBJ2-2; the D gene is possibly TRBD1 (5 bases). CDR1 is SGDLS, CDR2 YYNGEE, per germline. V was cut by 5 bases and J by 3 bases, with 20 bases left in between. The CDR3 is made up of 17 amino acids. The CDR3 spells CASSRSRGFLYTGELFF. The CDR3 DNA is TGTGCCAGCAGTCGTTCTAGGGGCTTTCTCTACACCGGGGAGCTGTTTTTT.

This rearrangement joins TRBV5-6 to TRBJ2-4, with no clear D. The CDR3 runs to 11 residues. Germline V gives CDR1 SGHDT, CDR2 YYEEEE. Trimming took off 4 bases at V and 3 bases at J, with 2 bases between the two ends. The CDR3 loop is CASSHKNIQYF. The CDR3 nucleotides read TGTGCCAGCAGCCACAAAAACATTCAGTACTTC.

The chain joins TRBV5-1 to TRBJ2-3; tentatively, D is TRBD2 (6 bases). Germline V gene lookup returns CDR1 SGHRS and CDR2 YFSETQ. V was shortened by 3 bases and J by 0 bases, with 20 bases between the two germline ends. This CDR3 has 18 residues. CDR3 sequence: CASSSPRGSLPSTDTQYF. The CDR3 DNA follows: TGCGCCAGCAGCTCCCCTCGGGGGAGCCTTCCTAGCACAGATACGCAGTATTTT.

The chain recombines TRBV5-1 with TRBJ2-1; D not certain. The V and J ends lost 4 bases and 4 bases respectively, with 12 bases between them. CDR1 is SGHRS and CDR2 is YFSETQ in the germline V gene. The CDR3 consists of 14 residues. CDR3 region: CASSPPRQYNEQFF. CDR3 nucleotides: TGCGCCAGCAGCCCCCCGCGGCAGTACAATGAGCAGTTCTTC.

The DNA of the CDR3 is TGCGCCAGCAGTTCCATGAAAGCGGGAGGGAACGAGACCCAGTACTTC. The encoded protein is CASSSMKAGGNETQYF. The chain recombines TRBV4-1 with TRBJ2-5; 10 positions match TRBD2. J was trimmed by 5 bases and V by 6 bases; bases with no gene match: 12. CDR3 length: 16 residues. CDR1 is MGHRA, CDR2 YSYEKL, per germline.

The rearrangement uses TRBV7-3 and TRBJ2-3, with a tentative D call TRBD2 (6 bases). The CDR3 runs 16 residues. Per germline, CDR1 SGHTA and CDR2 FQGTGA. The V gene lost 4 bases and the J gene lost 4 bases, with 18 bases spanning the gap. DNA for the CDR3: TGTGCCAGCAGCTCGGGGACTCTAACGGGGGCAGATACGCAGTATTTT. As protein: CASSSGTLTGADTQYF.

The chain couples TRBV9 to TRBJ2-2; no clear D gene. The V and J ends lost 4 bases and 3 bases respectively, with 7 bases between them. The germline gives CDR1 SGDLS, CDR2 YYNGEE. The CDR3 sequence is 13 residues long. This chain's CDR3 is CASSLRYTGELFF. The CDR3 DNA reads TGTGCCAGCAGCCTCCGGTACACCGGGGAGCTGTTTTTT.

This chain links TRBV2 with TRBJ2-1; a weak D match, TRBD1 (6 bases). The CDR3 extends over 15 amino acids. V dropped 8 bases and J dropped 1 base, with 15 bases sitting between them. CDR1 and CDR2 (germline): SNHLY, FYNNEI. DNA for the CDR3: TGTGCCAGCCATAGGGGGAGCGGATCCTACAATGAGCAGTTCTTC. It yields the protein CASHRGSGSYNEQFF.

V gene TRBV4-1 combines with J gene TRBJ2-7; the match to TRBD2 covers 8 bases. The CDR3 length is 16 residues. The J segment lost 2 bases and the V segment lost 1 base, leaving 7 bases of the junction unmatched. The germline V gene has CDR1 MGHRA and CDR2 YSYEKL. DNA for the CDR3: TGCGCCAGCAGCCAAGCGCTGATAGCGGGGACCTACGAGCAGTACTTC. The encoded protein is CASSQALIAGTYEQYF.

This chain links TRBV5-4 with TRBJ1-1; perhaps TRBD1 as D (6 bases). This CDR3 comprises 14 residues. CDR1 is SGHNT, CDR2 YYREEE, per germline (reference sequence). Trimming shortened V by 4 bases and J by 3 bases, and 13 bases separated the two germline ends. The CDR3 bases are TGTGCCAGCAGCCGGGACAAAGGGGACACTGAAGCTTTCTTT. Amino acid sequence: CASSRDKGDTEAFF. The entire variable domain, with the rest obtained from reference TRBV5-4 and TRBJ1-1, is as follows: ETGVTQSPTHLIKTRGQQVTLRCSSQSGHNTVSWYQQALGQGPQFIFQYYREEENGRGNFPPRFSGLQFPNYSSELNVNALELDDSALYLCASSRDKGDTEAFFGQGTRLTVV.